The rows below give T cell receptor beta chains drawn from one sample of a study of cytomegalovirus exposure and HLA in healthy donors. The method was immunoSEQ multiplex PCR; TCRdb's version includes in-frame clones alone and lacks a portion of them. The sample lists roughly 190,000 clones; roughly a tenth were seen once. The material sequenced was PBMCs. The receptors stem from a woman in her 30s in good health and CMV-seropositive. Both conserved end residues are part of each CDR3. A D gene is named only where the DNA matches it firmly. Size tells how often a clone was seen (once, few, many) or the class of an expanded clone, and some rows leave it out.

CDR3 DNA: TGCAGCGTTGTTGGGACATACTCTACCTACGAGCAGTACTTC
CDR3 protein: CSVVGTYSTYEQYF
D gene: -
J gene: TRBJ2-7
V gene: TRBV29-1
clone size: -

CDR3 DNA: TGTGCCAGCAGTCCGTTCGACAGGGTCAATGAGCAGTTCTTC
CDR3 protein: CASSPFDRVNEQFF
D gene: TRBD1
J gene: TRBJ2-1
V gene: TRBV27
clone size: few

CDR3 DNA: TGTGCCTGGAGTCCGAAGGGGCAGGGGGCTCAAGGCTACACCTTC
CDR3 protein: CAWSPKGQGAQGYTF
D gene: TRBD1
J gene: TRBJ1-2
V gene: TRBV30
clone size: few

CDR3 DNA: TGTGCCAGCAGCGTAGTTGGGGGGATGAACACTGAAGCTTTCTTT
CDR3 protein: CASSVVGGMNTEAFF
D gene: -
J gene: TRBJ1-1
V gene: TRBV9
clone size: -

CDR3 DNA: TGTGCCAGCAGCTTAGCAGAGACAGCCCCCTTCAACGAGCAGTACTTC
CDR3 protein: CASSLAETAPFNEQYF
D gene: -
J gene: TRBJ2-7
V gene: TRBV7-6
clone size: -

CDR3 DNA: TGTGCCAGCAGCTCACAACCCGGGTACTACGAGCAGTACTTC
CDR3 protein: CASSSQPGYYEQYF
D gene: -
J gene: TRBJ2-7
V gene: TRBV7-9
clone size: -

CDR3 DNA: TGTGCCCTCTCCGGCGGGGGCTCCACAGATACGCAGTATTTT
CDR3 protein: CALSGGGSTDTQYF
D gene: -
J gene: TRBJ2-3
V gene: TRBV10-3
clone size: few

CDR3 DNA: TGTGCCAGCAAGGGGACATCTACAGATACGCAGTATTTT
CDR3 protein: CASKGTSTDTQYF
D gene: -
J gene: TRBJ2-3
V gene: TRBV27
clone size: few

CDR3 DNA: TGTGCCAGCAGCCCGGGACTAGCGGACGTCGAGCAGTACTTC
CDR3 protein: CASSPGLADVEQYF
D gene: TRBD2
J gene: TRBJ2-7
V gene: TRBV5-4
clone size: few

CDR3 DNA: TGTGCCAGCATGGGTTTGTCGCGGGGGGGTGAGCAGTTCTTC
CDR3 protein: CASMGLSRGGEQFF
D gene: TRBD2
J gene: TRBJ2-1
V gene: TRBV2
clone size: few

CDR3 DNA: TGTGCCAGCAGCTTGAATCGTGGAGGTTACTACGAGCAGTACTTC
CDR3 protein: CASSLNRGGYYEQYF
D gene: -
J gene: TRBJ2-7
V gene: TRBV5-4
clone size: -

CDR3 DNA: TGTGCCAGCAAGGGGGTGAGCTACGAGCAGTACTTC
CDR3 protein: CASKGVSYEQYF
D gene: -
J gene: TRBJ2-7
V gene: TRBV6-6
clone size: few

CDR3 DNA: TGTGCCAGCAGTTCCCGACGGGTGAACACTGAAGCTTTCTTT
CDR3 protein: CASSSRRVNTEAFF
D gene: -
J gene: TRBJ1-1
V gene: TRBV6-1
clone size: few

CDR3 DNA: TGTGCCAGTAGTATCCCATCTGACAGGGCCTTACCCCTGGGTCAGCCCCAGCATTTT
CDR3 protein: CASSIPSDRALPLGQPQHF
D gene: TRBD1
J gene: TRBJ1-5
V gene: TRBV19
clone size: -

CDR3 DNA: TGTGCCAGCAGCTTGGAAGGGACAGGGGTCCACGAGCAGTACTTC
CDR3 protein: CASSLEGTGVHEQYF
D gene: TRBD1
J gene: TRBJ2-7
V gene: TRBV5-4
clone size: few

CDR3 DNA: TGTGCCAGCAGCTTAGGACTAACCCCTCTCTTGTGGCAGTACTTC
CDR3 protein: CASSLGLTPLLWQYF
D gene: -
J gene: TRBJ2-4
V gene: TRBV7-9
clone size: -

CDR3 DNA: TGTGCCAGCAGTGACAGGGATGGGACCCAGTACTTC
CDR3 protein: CASSDRDGTQYF
D gene: -
J gene: TRBJ2-5
V gene: TRBV2
clone size: few

CDR3 DNA: TGTGCCAGCAGTGTGGCAAATGGCTATGGCTACACCTTC
CDR3 protein: CASSVANGYGYTF
D gene: -
J gene: TRBJ1-2
V gene: TRBV25-1
clone size: few

CDR3 DNA: TGTGCCAGCAGCGTATTGCGGGAGAGGGGCGAGCAGTACTTC
CDR3 protein: CASSVLRERGEQYF
D gene: TRBD2
J gene: TRBJ2-7
V gene: TRBV9
clone size: -

CDR3 DNA: TGTGCCAGCAGCTTAGCATGGCGGGAGGACTACGAGCAGTACTTC
CDR3 protein: CASSLAWREDYEQYF
D gene: TRBD2
J gene: TRBJ2-7
V gene: TRBV7-8
clone size: few

CDR3 DNA: TGTGCCAGTAGTCGTTTAGACAGGGTGACCACCGGGGAGCTGTTTTTT
CDR3 protein: CASSRLDRVTTGELFF
D gene: TRBD1
J gene: TRBJ2-2
V gene: TRBV19
clone size: -

CDR3 DNA: TGTGCCAGCAGCTACCGACAGGGGGAGCAGTTCTTC
CDR3 protein: CASSYRQGEQFF
D gene: TRBD1
J gene: TRBJ2-1
V gene: TRBV7-2
clone size: -

CDR3 DNA: TGCGCCAGCAGGAAAGGGGTGAACACCGGGGAGCTGTTTTTT
CDR3 protein: CASRKGVNTGELFF
D gene: -
J gene: TRBJ2-2
V gene: TRBV5-1
clone size: few

CDR3 DNA: TGTGCCAGCAGCTTGGGACTAGCGGGAGAAATCGAGACCCAGTACTTC
CDR3 protein: CASSLGLAGEIETQYF
D gene: TRBD2
J gene: TRBJ2-5
V gene: TRBV7-8
clone size: -

CDR3 DNA: TGTGCTAGTGGTTCTCACCCAGGGAATCAAGCTTTCTTT
CDR3 protein: CASGSHPGNQAFF
D gene: -
J gene: TRBJ1-1
V gene: TRBV12-5
clone size: few

CDR3 DNA: TGTGCCAGCAGCTTGGGCAGGGTTGGTGAGCAGTTCTTC
CDR3 protein: CASSLGRVGEQFF
D gene: -
J gene: TRBJ2-1
V gene: TRBV5-4
clone size: few

CDR3 DNA: TGTGCCAGCAGCTCCTACGGGAGTGGAGAGACCCAGTACTTC
CDR3 protein: CASSSYGSGETQYF
D gene: -
J gene: TRBJ2-5
V gene: TRBV5-5
clone size: -

CDR3 DNA: TGTGCCAGCAGCTCGCCGGGACAGGGGGCTCTAAATGAGCAGTTCTTC
CDR3 protein: CASSSPGQGALNEQFF
D gene: TRBD1
J gene: TRBJ2-1
V gene: TRBV9
clone size: -

CDR3 DNA: TGTGCCAGTAGTTTCTCCGGGACAGGGGCCTCCTACGAGCAGTACTTC
CDR3 protein: CASSFSGTGASYEQYF
D gene: TRBD1
J gene: TRBJ2-7
V gene: TRBV19
clone size: few

CDR3 DNA: TGTGCCAGTAGTATAGCTGGGACAGGGGGCCACGAGCAGTACTTC
CDR3 protein: CASSIAGTGGHEQYF
D gene: TRBD1
J gene: TRBJ2-7
V gene: TRBV19
clone size: -

CDR3 DNA: TGTGCCAGCAGGGCCCGCACAGATACGCAGTATTTT
CDR3 protein: CASRARTDTQYF
D gene: -
J gene: TRBJ2-3
V gene: TRBV27
clone size: -

CDR3 DNA: TGTGCCAGCAGCCCATCCAGGGACAGGGGGAGGGAGACCCAGTACTTC
CDR3 protein: CASSPSRDRGRETQYF
D gene: TRBD1
J gene: TRBJ2-5
V gene: TRBV7-9
clone size: -

CDR3 DNA: TGCGCCAGCAGCAAGGCGGCCGACAGGGTATACACTGAAGCTTTCTTT
CDR3 protein: CASSKAADRVYTEAFF
D gene: TRBD1
J gene: TRBJ1-1
V gene: TRBV4-1
clone size: -

CDR3 DNA: TGTGCCAGCAGTTTTAGGGGGCGCAGGACCGGGGAGCTGTTTTTT
CDR3 protein: CASSFRGRRTGELFF
D gene: TRBD1
J gene: TRBJ2-2
V gene: TRBV27
clone size: -